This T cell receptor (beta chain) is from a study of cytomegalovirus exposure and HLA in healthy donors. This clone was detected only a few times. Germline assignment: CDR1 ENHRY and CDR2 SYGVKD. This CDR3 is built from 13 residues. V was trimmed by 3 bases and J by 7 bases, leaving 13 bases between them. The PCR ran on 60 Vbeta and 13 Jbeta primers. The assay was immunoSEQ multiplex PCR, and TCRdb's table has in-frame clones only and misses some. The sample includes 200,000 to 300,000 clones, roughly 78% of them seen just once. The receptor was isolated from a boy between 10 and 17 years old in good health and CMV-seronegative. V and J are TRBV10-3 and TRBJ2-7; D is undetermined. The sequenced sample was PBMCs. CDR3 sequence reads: CAISDPRQGEQYF. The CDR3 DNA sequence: TGTGCCATCAGTGACCCGCGACAAGGAGAGCAGTACTTC.